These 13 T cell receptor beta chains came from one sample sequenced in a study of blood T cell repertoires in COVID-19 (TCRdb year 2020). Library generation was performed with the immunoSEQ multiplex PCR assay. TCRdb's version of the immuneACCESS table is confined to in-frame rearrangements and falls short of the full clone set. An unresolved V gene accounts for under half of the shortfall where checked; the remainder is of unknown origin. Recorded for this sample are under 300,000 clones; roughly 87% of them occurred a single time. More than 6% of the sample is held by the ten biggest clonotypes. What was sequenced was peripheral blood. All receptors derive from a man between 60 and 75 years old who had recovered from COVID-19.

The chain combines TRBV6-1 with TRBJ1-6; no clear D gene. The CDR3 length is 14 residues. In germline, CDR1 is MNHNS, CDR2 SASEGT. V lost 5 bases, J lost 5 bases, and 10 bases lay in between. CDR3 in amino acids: CASSTTGNNSPLHF. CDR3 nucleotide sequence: TGTGCCAGCAGTACGACCGGGAATAATTCACCCCTCCACTTT.

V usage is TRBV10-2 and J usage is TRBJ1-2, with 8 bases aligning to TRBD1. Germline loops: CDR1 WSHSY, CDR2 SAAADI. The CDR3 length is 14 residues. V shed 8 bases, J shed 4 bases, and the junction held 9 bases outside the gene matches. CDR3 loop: CASAWTGRFYGYTF. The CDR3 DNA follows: TGCGCCAGCGCATGGACAGGGCGATTCTATGGCTACACCTTC.

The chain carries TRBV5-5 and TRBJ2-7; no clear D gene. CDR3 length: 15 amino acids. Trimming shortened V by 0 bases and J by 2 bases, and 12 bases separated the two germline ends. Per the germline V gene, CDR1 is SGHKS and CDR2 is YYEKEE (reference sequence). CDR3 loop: CASSLGPSFPYEQYF. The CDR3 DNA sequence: TGTGCCAGCAGCTTGGGTCCCAGTTTCCCCTACGAGCAGTACTTC.

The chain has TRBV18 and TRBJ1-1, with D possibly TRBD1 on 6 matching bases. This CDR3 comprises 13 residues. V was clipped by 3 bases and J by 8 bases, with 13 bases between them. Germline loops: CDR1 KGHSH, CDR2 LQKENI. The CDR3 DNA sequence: TGTGCCAGCTCACCCCCGGGGGGCCCGGAAGCTTTCTTT. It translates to CASSPPGGPEAFF.

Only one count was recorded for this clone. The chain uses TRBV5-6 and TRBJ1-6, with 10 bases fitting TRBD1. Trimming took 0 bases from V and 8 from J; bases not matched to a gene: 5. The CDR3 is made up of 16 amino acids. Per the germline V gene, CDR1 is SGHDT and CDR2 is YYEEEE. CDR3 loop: CASSLEWGTGDSPLHF. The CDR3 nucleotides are TGTGCCAGCAGCTTGGAGTGGGGGACAGGGGATTCACCCCTCCACTTT. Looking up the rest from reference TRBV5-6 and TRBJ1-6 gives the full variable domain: DAGVTQSPTHLIKTRGQQVTLRCSPKSGHDTVSWYQQALGQGPQFIFQYYEEEERQRGNFPDRFSGHQFPNYSSELNVNALLLGDSALYLCASSLEWGTGDSPLHFGNGTRLTVT.

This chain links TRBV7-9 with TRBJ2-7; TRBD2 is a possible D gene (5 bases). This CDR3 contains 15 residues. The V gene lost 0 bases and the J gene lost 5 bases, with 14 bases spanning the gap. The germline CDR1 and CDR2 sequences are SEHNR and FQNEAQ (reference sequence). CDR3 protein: CASSLAAGMRDEQYF. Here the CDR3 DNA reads TGTGCCAGCAGCTTAGCCGCAGGAATGAGGGACGAGCAGTACTTC.

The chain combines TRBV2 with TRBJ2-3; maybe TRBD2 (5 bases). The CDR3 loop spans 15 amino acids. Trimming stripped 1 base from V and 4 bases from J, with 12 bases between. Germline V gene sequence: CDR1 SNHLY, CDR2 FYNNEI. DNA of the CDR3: TGTGCCAGCAGTGAAGTGGCTGGGAGACCAGATACGCAGTATTTT. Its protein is CASSEVAGRPDTQYF.

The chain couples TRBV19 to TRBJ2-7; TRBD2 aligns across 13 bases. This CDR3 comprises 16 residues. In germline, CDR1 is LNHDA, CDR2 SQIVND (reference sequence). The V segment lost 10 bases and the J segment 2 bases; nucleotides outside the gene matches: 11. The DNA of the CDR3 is TGTGCCACCCAAACTAGCGGGGGGGCCTACCCCTACGAGCAGTACTTC. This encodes CATQTSGGAYPYEQYF.

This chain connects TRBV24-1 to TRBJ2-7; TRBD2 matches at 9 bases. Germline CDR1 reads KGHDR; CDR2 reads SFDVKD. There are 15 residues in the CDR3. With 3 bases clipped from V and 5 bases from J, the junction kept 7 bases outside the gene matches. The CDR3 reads CATSDPAGGRHEQYF. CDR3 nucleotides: TGTGCCACCAGTGATCCGGCGGGGGGGCGTCACGAGCAGTACTTC.

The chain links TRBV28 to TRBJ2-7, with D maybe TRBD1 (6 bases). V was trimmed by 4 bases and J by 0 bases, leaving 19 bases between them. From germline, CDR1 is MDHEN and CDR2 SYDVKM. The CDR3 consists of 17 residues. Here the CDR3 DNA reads TGTGCCAGCAGTTACCACCGAGGACAGACCAACTCCTACGAGCAGTACTTC. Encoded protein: CASSYHRGQTNSYEQYF. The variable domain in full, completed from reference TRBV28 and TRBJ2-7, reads DVKVTQSSRYLVKRTGEKVFLECVQDMDHENMFWYRQDPGLGLRLIYFSYDVKMKEKGDIPEGYSVSREKKERFSLILESASTNQTSMYLCASSYHRGQTNSYEQYFGPGTRLTVT.

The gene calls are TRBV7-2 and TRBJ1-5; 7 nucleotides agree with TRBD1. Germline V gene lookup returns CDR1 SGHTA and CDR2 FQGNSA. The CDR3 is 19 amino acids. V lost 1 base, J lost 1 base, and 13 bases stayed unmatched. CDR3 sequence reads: CASSLEEWDSLFSNQPQHF. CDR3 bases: TGTGCCAGCAGCTTAGAAGAGTGGGACAGCTTGTTCAGCAATCAGCCCCAGCATTTT.

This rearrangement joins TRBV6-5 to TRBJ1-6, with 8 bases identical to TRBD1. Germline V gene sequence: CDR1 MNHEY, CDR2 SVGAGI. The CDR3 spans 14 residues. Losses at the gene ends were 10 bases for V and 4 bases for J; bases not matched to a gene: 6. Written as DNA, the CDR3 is TGTGCCACCGGACAGGGATTGTATAATTCACCCCTCCACTTT. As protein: CATGQGLYNSPLHF.

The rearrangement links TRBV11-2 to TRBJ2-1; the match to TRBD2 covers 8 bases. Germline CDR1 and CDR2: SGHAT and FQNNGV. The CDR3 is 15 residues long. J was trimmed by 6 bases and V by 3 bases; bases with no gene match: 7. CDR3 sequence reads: CASSLGTRWLNEQFF. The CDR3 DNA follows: TGTGCCAGCAGCTTGGGGACTAGGTGGCTCAATGAGCAGTTCTTC.